Each of the 13 T cell receptor beta chains below was sequenced from the same sample in a study of T cell responses to AZD1222 COVID-19 vaccine listed by TCRdb under 2021. Receptor amplification or capture employed the immunoSEQ multiplex PCR assay. This is the immuneACCESS table as TCRdb keeps it, with only in-frame sequences that have V and J called. A part of the clones is gone; compared with another copy, unresolved V genes explain less than half, and the rest is unexplained. The sample has around 200,000 clones on record, around nine tenths of them singletons. The ten largest account for approximately 0.49% of the sample. What the time point label conveys for this sample: baseline before first vaccination. This specimen was peripheral blood, taken on day 0 of AZD1222 vaccination. The source is an adult in good health.

The V call is TRBV6-5, the J call TRBJ1-6; 7 bases map to TRBD1. Germline V lookup: CDR1 MNHEY, CDR2 SVGAGI. V was pared by 6 bases and J by 11 bases, with 7 bases of the junction left unmatched. This CDR3 comprises 13 residues. In DNA form, the CDR3 reads TGTGCCAGCAGAACAGGGGTCTCGGCACCCCTCCACTTT. Its protein is CASRTGVSAPLHF.

V usage is TRBV30 and J usage is TRBJ1-1, with a tentative D call TRBD1 (5 bases). This CDR3 spans 14 amino acids. Germline CDR1 is GTSNPN and CDR2 is SVGIG (reference sequence). Trimming took 8 bases from V and 6 from J, leaving 22 bases between them. The CDR3 nucleotides are TGTGCCATCTGTCTTGGGGGGTTAACTTCTGAAGCTTTCTTT. It encodes CAICLGGLTSEAFF.

Only one count was recorded for this clone. This rearrangement joins TRBV5-1 to TRBJ1-1; the D gene is possibly TRBD1 (5 bases). V lost 0 bases, J lost 1 base, and 13 bases lay in between. Germline lookup yields CDR1 SGHRS and CDR2 YFSETQ. The CDR3 is 16 amino acids. The CDR3 sequence: CASSLEGVGTNTEAFF. DNA for the CDR3: TGCGCCAGCAGCTTGGAAGGGGTAGGGACGAACACTGAAGCTTTCTTT.

The chain joins TRBV29-1 to TRBJ1-1, with a weak D call TRBD1 (5 bases). Germline assignment: CDR1 SQVTM and CDR2 ANQGSEA. CDR3 length: 13 residues. Deletions cut 7 bases from V and 3 bases from J, with 15 bases between. DNA for the CDR3: TGCAGCGCCAAACGATGGGGGGACACTGAAGCTTTCTTT. Translated, it gives CSAKRWGDTEAFF.

The J gene is TRBJ2-7, the V gene TRBV28, with unresolved D. The CDR3 spans 11 residues. CDR1 and CDR2 (germline): MDHEN, SYDVKM. Trimming removed 2 bases from V and 7 bases from J, with 6 bases in between. CDR3 bases: TGTGCCAGCAGTTTAAGTGAAGAGCAGTACTTC. Translation gives CASSLSEEQYF.

The chain carries TRBV5-1 and TRBJ1-2, with TRBD1 matching over 7 bases. Germline-derived CDR1 and CDR2 are SGHRS and YFSETQ. V lost 3 bases and J lost 2; bases outside the gene matches: 1. There are 13 residues in the CDR3. CDR3 DNA sequence: TGCGCCAGCAGCTCAGGGGGAAACTATGGCTACACCTTC. This sequence encodes CASSSGGNYGYTF.

This sequence joins TRBV5-4 and TRBJ1-3; D is unresolved. From germline, CDR1 is SGHNT and CDR2 YYREEE (reference sequence). V was shortened by 4 bases and J by 0 bases, with 14 bases between the two germline ends. The CDR3 length is 16 residues. CDR3 in amino acids: CASSHLTAPSGNTIYF. In DNA form, the CDR3 reads TGTGCCAGCAGCCACCTGACGGCACCCTCTGGAAACACCATATATTTT.

The chain has TRBV4-1 and TRBJ1-3; D not resolved. The CDR3 runs to 14 residues. Germline V CDR1 and CDR2: MGHRA, YSYEKL. Trimming removed 1 base from V and 4 bases from J, with 8 bases in between. Here the CDR3 reads CASSQVGPGNTIYF. The CDR3 DNA reads as TGCGCCAGCAGCCAAGTCGGACCGGGAAACACCATATATTTT.

V usage is TRBV7-2 and J usage is TRBJ2-2, with D possibly being TRBD2 (6 bases). Per the germline V gene, CDR1 is SGHTA and CDR2 is FQGNSA. This CDR3 contains 16 residues. Trimming shortened V by 1 base and J by 7 bases, and 16 bases separated the two germline ends. Written as DNA, the CDR3 is TGTGCCAGCAGCTTAGATGGGGGAGGCCTCCGCGGGGAGCTGTTTTTT. Amino acid sequence: CASSLDGGGLRGELFF. The variable domain in full, with the rest retrieved from reference TRBV7-2 and TRBJ2-2, is GAGVSQSPSNKVTEKGKDVELRCDPISGHTALYWYRQSLGQGLEFLIYFQGNSAPDKSGLPSDRFSAERTGGSVSTLTIQRTQQEDSAVYLCASSLDGGGLRGELFFGEGSRLTVL.

This chain links TRBV10-1 with TRBJ2-1; D is unclear. CDR1 and CDR2 (germline): WNHNN, SYGVQD (reference sequence). The CDR3 has 12 residues. Trimming left V 3 bases short and J 7 bases short, with 7 bases between. In DNA form, the CDR3 reads TGCGCCAGCAGTGAAAGACCGAATGAGCAGTTCTTC. This encodes CASSERPNEQFF.

The rearrangement joins TRBV4-1 to TRBJ2-7; no definite D call. The CDR3 length is 16 residues. V was pared by 1 base and J by 3 bases, with 16 bases between. Per germline, CDR1 MGHRA and CDR2 YSYEKL. The CDR3 here is CASSQVPRQGLYEQYF. CDR3 DNA: TGCGCCAGCAGCCAAGTCCCGCGACAAGGCCTCTACGAGCAGTACTTC.

This chain uses TRBV3-1 (or the pseudogene TRBV3-2) with TRBJ2-1; unclear D gene. Deletions cut 1 base from V and 0 bases from J, with 16 bases between. Germline assignment: CDR1 LGHDT and CDR2 YNNKEL (reference sequence). This CDR3 is 18 amino acids long. The CDR3 nucleotides are TGTGCCAGCAGCCAAGCCCCCCTAAGTTCGAGCTCCTACAATGAGCAGTTCTTC. It translates to CASSQAPLSSSSYNEQFF.

This chain links TRBV6-1 with TRBJ2-7; D may correspond to TRBD1 or TRBD2 (5 bases each). V gave up 6 bases and J gave up 2 bases, with 14 bases separating them. The CDR3 runs 14 residues. The germline V gene encodes CDR1 MNHNS and CDR2 SASEGT. CDR3 protein: CASSYRDGTYEQYF. The CDR3 DNA reads TGTGCCAGCAGCTACCGGGACGGAACCTACGAGCAGTACTTC.